Reported below is one T cell receptor beta chain. The antigen is undetermined. The sample comes from a study of long-term antiretroviral therapy in people with HIV. Study conclusions and caveats: Clonotypes expanded prior to ART showed repertoire dominance at all sampled time points.

Runs used v3.0 of the immunoSEQ assay and were done at survey level. Only in-frame clones appear in the TCRdb table, and some are missing; sequencing was by immunoSEQ multiplex PCR. The table lists about 25,000 clones, just over 85% of them singletons. This specimen was unsorted PBMCs, taken 1.2 years after starting antiretroviral therapy. The receptor was derived from a man aged 50-59 years with HIV.

The chain's CDR3 is CASSPMGFGYTF. CDR3 coding DNA: TGTGCCAGCAGTCCGATGGGGTTCGGCTACACCTTC. The chain carries TRBV28 and TRBJ1-2; no definite D call. Trimming took off 5 bases at V and 8 bases at J, with 12 bases between the two ends. The CDR3 loop spans 12 amino acids. The germline V gene has CDR1 MDHEN and CDR2 SYDVKM.